Listed below are T cell receptor beta chains from one sample, sequenced in a study of beta chain features in type 1 diabetes. Produced via immunoSEQ multiplex PCR; TCRdb's table is partial and in-frame only. This sample yields under 130,000 clones, of which 25% to 35% are seen a single time; more than 0.45% belongs to the top ten. Material for sequencing was central memory CD4+ T cells from blood. These receptors all stem from a woman between 18 and 30 years old with type 1 diabetes. Both conserved end residues are part of each CDR3. The order of the fields is D gene, V gene, clone size, J gene, CDR3 DNA, CDR3 protein. A D gene is named only where the DNA matches it firmly. Where a row states a size, it is once, few, many or the class of an expanded clone; other rows omit it.

d_gene: TRBD1
v_gene: TRBV7-8
abundance: NA
j_gene: TRBJ1-2
CDR3nt: TGTGCCAGCAGCCCTGGACAGGCAAACTATGGCTACACCTTC
CDR3aa: CASSPGQANYGYTF

d_gene: TRBD2
v_gene: TRBV11-3
abundance: NA
j_gene: TRBJ2-1
CDR3nt: TGTGCCAGCAGCACCGGACTAGCCCACAATGAGCAGTTCTTC
CDR3aa: CASSTGLAHNEQFF

d_gene: TRBD1
v_gene: TRBV6-1
abundance: few
j_gene: TRBJ2-7
CDR3nt: TGTGCCAGCAGTGAAGGGACAGGGCTGGCCGAGCAGTACTTC
CDR3aa: CASSEGTGLAEQYF

d_gene: NA
v_gene: TRBV14
abundance: few
j_gene: TRBJ2-7
CDR3nt: TGTGCCAGCAGCCAAGGATCCTACGAGCAGTACTTC
CDR3aa: CASSQGSYEQYF

d_gene: TRBD1
v_gene: TRBV27
abundance: few
j_gene: TRBJ1-2
CDR3nt: TGTGCCAGCAGTTTACTCCCGACAGGGTCTAACTATGGCTACACCTTC
CDR3aa: CASSLLPTGSNYGYTF

d_gene: NA
v_gene: TRBV28
abundance: few
j_gene: TRBJ2-1
CDR3nt: TGTGCCAGCAGAGGGAGGTCCGGGGCCCTCTACAATGAGCAGTTCTTC
CDR3aa: CASRGRSGALYNEQFF

d_gene: NA
v_gene: TRBV4-3
abundance: few
j_gene: TRBJ1-2
CDR3nt: TGCGCCAGCAGCCTCCAGACAGCCTCTAACTATGGCTACACCTTC
CDR3aa: CASSLQTASNYGYTF

d_gene: NA
v_gene: TRBV19
abundance: NA
j_gene: TRBJ2-5
CDR3nt: TGTGCCAGTAGTATAACGGGATCCCAAGAGACCCAGTACTTC
CDR3aa: CASSITGSQETQYF

d_gene: TRBD1
v_gene: TRBV30
abundance: NA
j_gene: TRBJ1-1
CDR3nt: TGTGCCTGGAGTGTCCCCTACAGGGGGCAGGATGCTTTCTTT
CDR3aa: CAWSVPYRGQDAFF

d_gene: TRBD1
v_gene: TRBV5-1
abundance: NA
j_gene: TRBJ2-7
CDR3nt: TGCGCCAGCAGCTTTGACAGGGGGTACGACGAGCAGTACTTC
CDR3aa: CASSFDRGYDEQYF

d_gene: TRBD1
v_gene: TRBV25-1
abundance: few
j_gene: TRBJ2-5
CDR3nt: TGTGCCAGCAGTGGATCCCGGGACAGCAGTACCACCAGCAAGACCCAGTACTTC
CDR3aa: CASSGSRDSSTTSKTQYF

d_gene: TRBD1
v_gene: TRBV28
abundance: NA
j_gene: TRBJ2-4
CDR3nt: TGTGCCAGCAGTTTATTAGGGACAGGGGGAATAGCCAAAAACATTCAGTACTTC
CDR3aa: CASSLLGTGGIAKNIQYF

d_gene: TRBD2
v_gene: TRBV6-1
abundance: many
j_gene: TRBJ2-5
CDR3nt: TGTGCCAGCAGTGAAGCCCGACTAGCAGGAGAGACCCAGTACTTC
CDR3aa: CASSEARLAGETQYF

d_gene: NA
v_gene: TRBV7-2
abundance: NA
j_gene: TRBJ1-2
CDR3nt: TGTGCCAGCAGCCCACGGGACATATTCACCTTC
CDR3aa: CASSPRDIFTF

d_gene: TRBD1
v_gene: TRBV6-1
abundance: NA
j_gene: TRBJ2-7
CDR3nt: TGTGCCAGCAACCCGGACAGGGCTTCCTCCTACGAGCAGTACTTC
CDR3aa: CASNPDRASSYEQYF

d_gene: TRBD1
v_gene: TRBV6-5
abundance: NA
j_gene: TRBJ2-3
CDR3nt: TGTGCCAGTATGGGACAGGGTCAAACAGATACGCAGTATTTT
CDR3aa: CASMGQGQTDTQYF

d_gene: NA
v_gene: TRBV7-9
abundance: few
j_gene: TRBJ1-5
CDR3nt: TGTGCCAGCAGCTTCGCTGGGGCAGACAATCAGCCCCAGCATTTT
CDR3aa: CASSFAGADNQPQHF

d_gene: TRBD1
v_gene: TRBV6-6
abundance: NA
j_gene: TRBJ1-5
CDR3nt: TGTGCCAGCAGTTCAGGGGACAGTTATCAGCCCCAGCATTTT
CDR3aa: CASSSGDSYQPQHF

d_gene: TRBD2
v_gene: TRBV5-1
abundance: NA
j_gene: TRBJ2-7
CDR3nt: TGCGCCAGCAGCTTGGCGGGAGGGCCGGGATCCTACGAGCAGTACTTC
CDR3aa: CASSLAGGPGSYEQYF

d_gene: NA
v_gene: TRBV29-1
abundance: few
j_gene: TRBJ2-5
CDR3nt: TGCAGCCCCCTTTCTTCGGGCAGGGTCGGTGGGGAGACCCAGTACTTC
CDR3aa: CSPLSSGRVGGETQYF

d_gene: NA
v_gene: TRBV5-4
abundance: NA
j_gene: TRBJ2-7
CDR3nt: TGTGCCAGCAGCCCGGGACTTATCTCCTACGAGCAGTACTTC
CDR3aa: CASSPGLISYEQYF

d_gene: NA
v_gene: TRBV6-1
abundance: few
j_gene: TRBJ1-2
CDR3nt: TGTGCCAGCAGTGTAAACAGCCACTATGGCTACACCTTC
CDR3aa: CASSVNSHYGYTF

d_gene: NA
v_gene: TRBV30
abundance: NA
j_gene: TRBJ1-3
CDR3nt: TGTGCCTGGACCGCGGGTGGAAACACCATATATTTT
CDR3aa: CAWTAGGNTIYF

d_gene: TRBD2
v_gene: TRBV7-2
abundance: NA
j_gene: TRBJ2-7
CDR3nt: TGTGCCAGCAGCTTAGTTTGGGGAGCGGGAAACTACGAGCAGTACTTC
CDR3aa: CASSLVWGAGNYEQYF

d_gene: TRBD2
v_gene: TRBV11-2
abundance: NA
j_gene: TRBJ2-5
CDR3nt: TGTGCCAGCAGCTTAGGGGGTAGCGGGAGGGCCCAAGAGACCCAGTACTTC
CDR3aa: CASSLGGSGRAQETQYF

d_gene: NA
v_gene: TRBV2
abundance: NA
j_gene: TRBJ2-7
CDR3nt: TGTGCCAGCAGCTTAGGGGCCCGGGGGAGCTCCTACGAGCAGTACTTC
CDR3aa: CASSLGARGSSYEQYF

d_gene: TRBD2
v_gene: TRBV7-3
abundance: few
j_gene: TRBJ2-1
CDR3nt: TGTGCCAGCAGCCCCCTAGCGGGAGCCAACAATGAGCAGTTCTTC
CDR3aa: CASSPLAGANNEQFF

d_gene: TRBD1
v_gene: TRBV5-1
abundance: few
j_gene: TRBJ1-4
CDR3nt: TGCGCCAGCAGCCCGCTAGGGACAGTTAATGAAAAACTGTTTTTT
CDR3aa: CASSPLGTVNEKLFF

d_gene: NA
v_gene: TRBV28
abundance: NA
j_gene: TRBJ2-2
CDR3nt: TGTGCCAGCAGAACTCCCGGGACAACGAACACCGGGGAGCTGTTTTTT
CDR3aa: CASRTPGTTNTGELFF

d_gene: NA
v_gene: TRBV6-6
abundance: few
j_gene: TRBJ2-2
CDR3nt: TGTGCCAGCACAGGGGCCACATGGGGATACACCGGGGAGCTGTTTTTT
CDR3aa: CASTGATWGYTGELFF

d_gene: NA
v_gene: TRBV10-3
abundance: many
j_gene: TRBJ2-2
CDR3nt: TGTGCCATCAGTGGAGGGTTCGCCGGGGAGCTGTTTTTT
CDR3aa: CAISGGFAGELFF

d_gene: NA
v_gene: TRBV5-8
abundance: NA
j_gene: TRBJ1-5
CDR3nt: TGTGCCAGCACCCCGAGGAGTTATAGCAATCAGCCCCAGCATTTT
CDR3aa: CASTPRSYSNQPQHF

d_gene: TRBD1
v_gene: TRBV5-6
abundance: few
j_gene: TRBJ1-2
CDR3nt: TGTGCCAGCAGCTCCCGGGACAGACGGATTTTTTCTGGCTACACCTTC
CDR3aa: CASSSRDRRIFSGYTF

d_gene: TRBD2
v_gene: TRBV5-1
abundance: NA
j_gene: TRBJ2-1
CDR3nt: TGCGCCAGCAGACAAGCTAGCGGTGCCAGCTCCTACAATGAGCAGTTCTTC
CDR3aa: CASRQASGASSYNEQFF

d_gene: TRBD1
v_gene: TRBV5-1
abundance: NA
j_gene: TRBJ1-1
CDR3nt: TGCGCCAGCAGCTGGGGGGGGACAGGGAACACTGAAGCTTTCTTT
CDR3aa: CASSWGGTGNTEAFF

d_gene: NA
v_gene: TRBV7-2
abundance: few
j_gene: TRBJ2-3
CDR3nt: TGTGCCAGCAGCCTAGGAACTAGCACAGATACGCAGTATTTT
CDR3aa: CASSLGTSTDTQYF

d_gene: NA
v_gene: TRBV29-1
abundance: few
j_gene: TRBJ2-3
CDR3nt: TGCAGCGTTGCCCGGTCGGGAAATACGCAGTATTTT
CDR3aa: CSVARSGNTQYF

d_gene: TRBD1
v_gene: TRBV7-7
abundance: few
j_gene: TRBJ2-5
CDR3nt: TGTGCCAGCAGCTCCACAGGGGGCAGCGAGACCCAGTACTTC
CDR3aa: CASSSTGGSETQYF

d_gene: TRBD2
v_gene: TRBV7-3
abundance: NA
j_gene: TRBJ2-3
CDR3nt: TGTGCCAGCAGCCCGGGACTAGCGGCAGATACGCAGTATTTT
CDR3aa: CASSPGLAADTQYF

d_gene: NA
v_gene: TRBV5-1
abundance: NA
j_gene: TRBJ2-6
CDR3nt: TGCGCCAGCAGCTTGGATAGCCTTAGCTCTGGGGCCAACGTCCTGACTTTC
CDR3aa: CASSLDSLSSGANVLTF

d_gene: NA
v_gene: TRBV7-8
abundance: few
j_gene: TRBJ1-5
CDR3nt: TGTGCCAGCAGCCTCCAGGTAGACGGTTATCAGCCCCAGCATTTT
CDR3aa: CASSLQVDGYQPQHF

d_gene: NA
v_gene: TRBV19
abundance: few
j_gene: TRBJ2-4
CDR3nt: TGTGCCAGTAGTACCCGTGAATCTACTTTGGCCAAAAACATTCAGTACTTC
CDR3aa: CASSTRESTLAKNIQYF

d_gene: NA
v_gene: TRBV5-1
abundance: few
j_gene: TRBJ2-3
CDR3nt: TGCGCCAGCAGCTTGGCTTCAGACTCTAGCACAGATACGCAGTATTTT
CDR3aa: CASSLASDSSTDTQYF

d_gene: NA
v_gene: TRBV11-2
abundance: NA
j_gene: TRBJ2-5
CDR3nt: TGTGCCAGCAGCTTAGGAGTCAGGTCGTTGGAGACCCAGTACTTC
CDR3aa: CASSLGVRSLETQYF

d_gene: TRBD2
v_gene: TRBV6-5
abundance: few
j_gene: TRBJ2-7
CDR3nt: TGTGCCAGCAGACCCGGGACTAGCTACCACGAGCAGTACTTC
CDR3aa: CASRPGTSYHEQYF

d_gene: TRBD1
v_gene: TRBV9
abundance: NA
j_gene: TRBJ1-2
CDR3nt: TGTGCCAGCAGCCTTAGGACAGGGGGTACGACTGGCTACACCTTC
CDR3aa: CASSLRTGGTTGYTF

d_gene: TRBD1
v_gene: TRBV7-2
abundance: few
j_gene: TRBJ2-7
CDR3nt: TGTGCCAGCAAACTCGACAGGGGCGGGCACGAGCAGTACTTC
CDR3aa: CASKLDRGGHEQYF

d_gene: NA
v_gene: TRBV6-6
abundance: NA
j_gene: TRBJ2-4
CDR3nt: TGTGCCAGCGATGGGGGGACAGTATTAAACATTCAGTACTTC
CDR3aa: CASDGGTVLNIQYF

d_gene: TRBD2
v_gene: TRBV7-8
abundance: NA
j_gene: TRBJ2-2
CDR3nt: TGTGCCAGCAGCTTAGTTCGCGGGAGGGGGGGCACCGGGGAGCTGTTTTTT
CDR3aa: CASSLVRGRGGTGELFF

d_gene: NA
v_gene: TRBV2
abundance: few
j_gene: TRBJ2-3
CDR3nt: TGTGCCACCGGGACTGCCAGTACAGATACGCAGTATTTT
CDR3aa: CATGTASTDTQYF

d_gene: TRBD2
v_gene: TRBV7-2
abundance: few
j_gene: TRBJ2-1
CDR3nt: TGTGCCAGCAGACAAGGACTAGCGATTTACAATGAGCAGTTCTTC
CDR3aa: CASRQGLAIYNEQFF

d_gene: NA
v_gene: TRBV7-9
abundance: many
j_gene: TRBJ2-3
CDR3nt: TGTGCCAGCAGCTTAGGGACATATACCACAGATACGCAGTATTTT
CDR3aa: CASSLGTYTTDTQYF

d_gene: TRBD1
v_gene: TRBV5-6
abundance: NA
j_gene: TRBJ1-2
CDR3nt: TGTGCCAGCAGCTTTCAAGGGGGCCAGGGCTACACCTTC
CDR3aa: CASSFQGGQGYTF

d_gene: NA
v_gene: TRBV4-1
abundance: NA
j_gene: TRBJ1-5
CDR3nt: TGCGCCAGCAGCCCTCTTTTGTTGGTCGGGGGCAATCAGCCCCAGCATTTT
CDR3aa: CASSPLLLVGGNQPQHF

d_gene: NA
v_gene: TRBV30
abundance: few
j_gene: TRBJ2-2
CDR3nt: TGTGCCTGGAGTGTATTGTACAGGGAGTTTACCGGGGAGCTGTTTTTT
CDR3aa: CAWSVLYREFTGELFF

d_gene: TRBD2
v_gene: TRBV11-2
abundance: NA
j_gene: TRBJ2-1
CDR3nt: TGTGCCAGCAGGTGGACTAGGCCGAGCGAGCAGTTCTTC
CDR3aa: CASRWTRPSEQFF

d_gene: TRBD1
v_gene: TRBV19
abundance: NA
j_gene: TRBJ2-3
CDR3nt: TGTGCCAGTAGTCCCGGACAGGGTCGGGTTTTGAGAGATACGCAGTATTTT
CDR3aa: CASSPGQGRVLRDTQYF